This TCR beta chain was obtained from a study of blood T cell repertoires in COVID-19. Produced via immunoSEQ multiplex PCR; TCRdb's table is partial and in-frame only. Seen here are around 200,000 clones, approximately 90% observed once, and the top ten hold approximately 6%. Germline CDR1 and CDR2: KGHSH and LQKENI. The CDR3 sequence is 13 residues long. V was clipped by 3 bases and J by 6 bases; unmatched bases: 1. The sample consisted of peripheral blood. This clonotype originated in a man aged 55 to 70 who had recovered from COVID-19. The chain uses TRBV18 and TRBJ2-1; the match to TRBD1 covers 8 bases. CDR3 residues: CASSPGQANEQFF. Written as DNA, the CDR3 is TGTGCCAGCTCACCGGGACAGGCCAATGAGCAGTTCTTC.